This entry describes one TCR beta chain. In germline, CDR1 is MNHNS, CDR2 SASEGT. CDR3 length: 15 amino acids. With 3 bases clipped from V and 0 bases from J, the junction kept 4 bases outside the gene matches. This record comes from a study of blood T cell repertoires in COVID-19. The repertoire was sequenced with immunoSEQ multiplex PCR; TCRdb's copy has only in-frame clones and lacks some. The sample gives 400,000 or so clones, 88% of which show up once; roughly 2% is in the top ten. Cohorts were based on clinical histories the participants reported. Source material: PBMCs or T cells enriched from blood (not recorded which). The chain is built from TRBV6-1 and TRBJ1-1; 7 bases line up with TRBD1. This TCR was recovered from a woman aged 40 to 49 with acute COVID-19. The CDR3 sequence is CASSDQQGMNTEAFF. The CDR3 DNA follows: TGTGCCAGCAGTGATCAACAGGGGATGAACACTGAAGCTTTCTTT.